Presented here are 26 T cell receptor beta chains from one specimen sequenced in a study of blood T cell repertoires in COVID-19 (dated by TCRdb to the early 2020s). Libraries were constructed by the immunoSEQ multiplex PCR assay. Not all clones reach the TCRdb copy of this immuneACCESS table, which keeps in-frame sequences only. Checked studies attribute under half of the gap to unresolved V genes and leave the rest unexplained. This sample comprises 310,000 or so clones, 85% to 90% of them detected only once. Over 1% of the sample is taken by the ten largest. The sequencing sample was made of peripheral blood. The receptor source for this set is a man between 65 and 85 years old with acute or convalescent COVID-19.

This clone was seen just once. This rearrangement joins TRBV30 to TRBJ1-5; 7 nucleotides line up with TRBD1. Trimming removed 1 base from V and 6 bases from J; junction bases left unmatched: 6. The CDR3 contains 14 residues. CDR1 is GTSNPN, CDR2 SVGIG, per germline (reference sequence). The CDR3 region is CAWSGEQGSQPQHF. The DNA for the CDR3 is TGTGCCTGGAGTGGTGAACAGGGGTCTCAGCCCCAGCATTTT.

The rearrangement uses TRBV2 and TRBJ2-1; a weak D match, TRBD2 (6 bases). V was cut by 2 bases and J by 13 bases, with 12 bases left in between. Per the germline V gene, CDR1 is SNHLY and CDR2 is FYNNEI. CDR3 size: 12 residues. The CDR3 region has the DNA TGTGCCAGCAGTGAAAGTCCCGGGGGACAGTTCTTC. The encoded protein is CASSESPGGQFF.

This rearrangement joins TRBV5-6 to TRBJ2-1, with D possibly being TRBD1 (6 bases). Germline loops: CDR1 SGHDT, CDR2 YYEEEE. The length of the CDR3 is 15 residues. Trimming stripped 5 bases from V and 6 bases from J, with 18 bases between. CDR3 nucleotide sequence: TGTGCCAGCAGAACGACAGGCAACGGTATCAATGAGCAGTTCTTC. It specifies CASRTTGNGINEQFF.

The V gene is TRBV9, the J gene TRBJ2-3; weak D call: TRBD2 (6 bases). The germline gives CDR1 SGDLS, CDR2 YYNGEE. The CDR3 has 15 amino acids. V shed 1 base and J shed 2 bases, with 11 bases lying between them. This chain's CDR3 is CASSVRWDFTDTQYF. The DNA of the CDR3 is TGTGCCAGCAGCGTACGGTGGGACTTCACAGATACGCAGTATTTT.

The chain combines TRBV2 with TRBJ1-2, with D perhaps TRBD1 (6 bases). The V gene's germline CDR1 is SNHLY and CDR2 FYNNEI. The germline V and J ends were trimmed by 4 bases and 6 bases, with 12 bases remaining between them. The CDR3 runs to 13 residues. Written as DNA, the CDR3 is TGTGCCAGCAGTGTGACAGGAATGGATGGCTACACCTTC. Translating it yields CASSVTGMDGYTF. The whole variable domain, filled in from reference TRBV2 and TRBJ1-2, reads EPEVTQTPSHQVTQMGQEVILRCVPISNHLYFYWYRQILGQKVEFLVSFYNNEISEKSEIFDDQFSVERPDGSNFTLKIRSTKLEDSAMYFCASSVTGMDGYTFGSGTRLTVV.

This sequence joins TRBV9 and TRBJ1-1; 7 nucleotides match TRBD1. This CDR3 region has 15 residues. The V and J ends lost 0 bases and 4 bases, in that order; junction bases with no gene match: 6. Germline V gene data show CDR1 as SGDLS and CDR2 as YYNGEE. CDR3 in amino acids: CASSVGTGVGTEAFF. In nucleotides, the CDR3 is TGTGCCAGCAGCGTAGGGACAGGTGTGGGCACTGAAGCTTTCTTT.

The rearrangement links TRBV7-8 to TRBJ2-2, with 8 bases aligning to TRBD1. V was clipped by 3 bases and J by 5 bases; unmatched bases: 5. CDR1 is SGHVS and CDR2 is FQNEAQ in the germline V gene. CDR3 size: 15 residues. CDR3 loop: CASSFRGQGTGELFF. CDR3 sequence (DNA): TGTGCCAGCAGCTTCAGGGGGCAAGGGACCGGGGAGCTGTTTTTT.

V gene TRBV7-2 combines with J gene TRBJ2-1, with 10 bases identical to TRBD2. Germline trimming cut 1 base from V and 6 bases from J; bases unmatched to any gene: 15. Per the germline V gene, CDR1 is SGHTA and CDR2 is FQGNSA. This CDR3 contains 19 residues. CDR3: CASSLDTPRRSGRVNEQFF. CDR3 DNA: TGTGCCAGCAGCTTAGACACCCCCCGGAGGAGCGGGAGGGTCAATGAGCAGTTCTTC.

V usage is TRBV6-5 and J usage is TRBJ1-1; TRBD1 might be the D (6 bases). CDR1 and CDR2 from the germline V gene are MNHEY and SVGAGI. The CDR3 covers 14 residues. Trimming cost V 6 bases and J 7 bases, with 18 bases left between them. The CDR3 loop reads CASRPAGGAGEAFF. CDR3 DNA sequence: TGTGCCAGCAGACCCGCCGGGGGGGCAGGTGAAGCTTTCTTT.

The chain combines TRBV28 with TRBJ2-3; 8 bases are shared with TRBD1. The CDR3 loop spans 15 amino acids. With 5 bases clipped from V and 4 bases from J, the junction kept 8 bases outside the gene matches. Germline V lookup: CDR1 MDHEN, CDR2 SYDVKM. As DNA, the CDR3 is TGTGCCAGCAGTCCCCGGGACAGGATGGCAGATACGCAGTATTTT. It is translated as CASSPRDRMADTQYF.

J is TRBJ1-3 and V is TRBV28; the D is unclear. V lost 4 bases, J lost 2 bases, and 12 bases lay in between. The germline V gene encodes CDR1 MDHEN and CDR2 SYDVKM. The CDR3 has 15 residues. CDR3 sequence: CASSWVAATGNTIYF. Written as DNA, the CDR3 is TGTGCCAGCAGTTGGGTCGCGGCAACTGGAAACACCATATATTTT.

The chain links TRBV6-5 to TRBJ2-2, with 7 bases aligning to TRBD1. In germline, CDR1 is MNHEY, CDR2 SVGAGI. Germline trimming cut 6 bases from V and 5 bases from J; bases unmatched to any gene: 9. This CDR3 contains 15 residues. In nucleotides, the CDR3 is TGTGCCAGCAGCCCACAAGGGACAGCTACCGGGGAGCTGTTTTTT. Amino acid sequence: CASSPQGTATGELFF.

The J gene is TRBJ2-1, the V gene TRBV19; tentative D call: TRBD2 (5 bases). Germline-derived CDR1 and CDR2 are LNHDA and SQIVND (reference sequence). The germline V and J ends were trimmed by 2 bases and 0 bases, with 11 bases remaining between them. The CDR3 consists of 16 residues. The CDR3 sequence is CASSIRGISSYNEQFF. The DNA for the CDR3 is TGTGCCAGTAGTATACGAGGGATTAGCTCCTACAATGAGCAGTTCTTC.

The chain combines TRBV24-1 with TRBJ2-7; 7 nucleotides line up with TRBD1. Germline V CDR1 and CDR2: KGHDR, SFDVKD. The CDR3 contains 15 residues. Trimming at V came to 3 bases and at J to 5 bases, leaving 9 bases not matched to a gene. The CDR3 spells CATSDARQGSDEQYF. The DNA for the CDR3 is TGTGCCACCAGTGATGCACGACAGGGATCCGACGAGCAGTACTTC.

The V gene is TRBV15, the J gene TRBJ1-4; 10 bases are shared with TRBD1. This CDR3 is built from 17 residues. Germline values: CDR1 LNHNV, CDR2 YYDKDF (reference sequence). J was trimmed by 11 bases and V by 4 bases; bases with no gene match: 16. This chain's CDR3 is CATSTRDRGQTREKLFF. The CDR3 nucleotides read TGTGCCACCAGCACCCGGGACAGGGGTCAAACGCGTGAGAAACTGTTTTTT.

This chain uses TRBV6-5 with TRBJ1-1, with D unresolved. The germline V and J ends were trimmed by 11 bases and 2 bases, with 12 bases remaining between them. The V gene's germline CDR1 is MNHEY and CDR2 SVGAGI. This CDR3 is built from 12 residues. CDR3 DNA sequence: TGTGCCGGCAACTCTCTAAACACTGAAGCTTTCTTT. It codes for CAGNSLNTEAFF.

This clone was seen a handful of times. V gene TRBV25-1 combines with J gene TRBJ1-2; 9 bases agree with TRBD1. The V segment lost 3 bases and the J segment 8 bases; nucleotides outside the gene matches: 10. Germline values: CDR1 MGHDK, CDR2 SYGVNS. This CDR3 spans 15 amino acids. CDR3 in DNA: TGTGCCAGCAGTGACTACTCCAGGACAGGGGAAGGCTACACCTTC. Its translation is CASSDYSRTGEGYTF.

The CDR3 DNA is TGTGCCAGCAGCCAGACCCCGATCGCGGGGTCCAAACATACGCAGTATTTT. It is translated as CASSQTPIAGSKHTQYF. The rearrangement uses TRBV7-3 and TRBJ2-3; possibly TRBD2 for D (6 bases). The CDR3 covers 17 residues. Trimming took 5 bases from V and 7 from J, leaving 25 bases between them. Germline CDR1 is SGHTA and CDR2 is FQGTGA.

The V and J genes are TRBV3-1 (or the pseudogene TRBV3-2) and TRBJ2-5; D gene unclear. This CDR3 contains 14 residues. Germline CDR1 and CDR2: LGHDT and YNNKEL (reference sequence). Trimming stripped 4 bases from V and 2 bases from J, with 11 bases between. The CDR3 coding sequence is TGTGCCAGCAGCCTCCGACTGGCACAAGAGACCCAGTACTTC. Protein: CASSLRLAQETQYF.

The chain combines TRBV9 with TRBJ2-5, with 7 bases lining up with TRBD1. This CDR3 has 13 amino acids. Germline V gene sequence: CDR1 SGDLS, CDR2 YYNGEE. The V gene end was trimmed by 4 bases and the J gene end by 5 bases; junction bases not matched to a gene: 5. This chain's CDR3 is CASSTGTEETQYF. The CDR3 DNA follows: TGTGCCAGCAGCACCGGGACAGAGGAGACCCAGTACTTC.

The chain carries TRBV28 and TRBJ1-5; 7 bases match TRBD1. The CDR3 runs 13 residues. Looked up from germline, CDR1 is MDHEN and CDR2 is SYDVKM. V was pared by 10 bases and J by 6 bases, with 9 bases of the junction left unmatched. The CDR3 here is CANRGGAGQPQHF. The CDR3 DNA follows: TGTGCCAACCGAGGGGGCGCGGGTCAGCCCCAGCATTTT.

The chain couples TRBV28 to TRBJ1-6, with a possible D match to TRBD1 (5 bases). This CDR3 contains 14 residues. Trimming cost V 1 base and J 9 bases, with 10 bases left between them. The germline gives CDR1 MDHEN, CDR2 SYDVKM. The CDR3 bases are TGTGCCAGCAGTTTATCTTCGGGGGGTTCACCCCTCCACTTT. Amino acid sequence: CASSLSSGGSPLHF.

The V gene is TRBV28, the J gene TRBJ1-5, with TRBD1 matching over 9 bases. Trimming cost V 10 bases and J 6 bases; bases outside gene matches: 7. CDR1 is MDHEN, CDR2 SYDVKM, per germline. This CDR3 contains 13 residues. CDR3 sequence reads: CATYRGLSQPQHF. The CDR3 coding sequence is TGTGCCACATACAGGGGGCTCAGTCAGCCCCAGCATTTT.

This clone rates as medium-sized (0.01 to 0.1%). The V and J genes are TRBV9 and TRBJ2-5, with a possible D match to TRBD2 (7 bases). The CDR3 loop spans 15 amino acids. Germline V gene sequence: CDR1 SGDLS, CDR2 YYNGEE. Trimming shortened V by 0 bases and J by 7 bases, and 16 bases separated the two germline ends. Written as DNA, the CDR3 is TGTGCCAGCAGCGTAGAATCGGGGGGCGGTGGGACCCAGTACTTC. Its translation is CASSVESGGGGTQYF.

The chain joins TRBV12-3 or TRBV12-4 to TRBJ2-5; no firm D call. The CDR3 loop spans 12 amino acids. The V gene lost 6 bases and the J gene lost 4 bases, with 9 bases spanning the gap. CDR3 nucleotides: TGTGCCAGCAGCACCCTGCGAGAGACCCAGTACTTC. Amino acids: CASSTLRETQYF.

The chain has TRBV28 and TRBJ1-5; TRBD1 matches 9 bases. Germline V lookup: CDR1 MDHEN, CDR2 SYDVKM. This CDR3 contains 15 residues. V lost 6 bases to trimming and J lost 2 bases; unmatched junction nucleotides: 5. The CDR3 bases are TGTGCCAGCAGCACGGGACAGGGTGGCAATCAGCCCCAGCATTTT. It specifies CASSTGQGGNQPQHF.